This T cell receptor beta chain was retrieved from a study of technical replicates of blood from a handful of donors. Measured with immunoSEQ multiplex PCR; TCRdb has only the in-frame clones, and not every one. The table has 76,000 or so clones, 70% to 90% seen once. The ends were cut back, 4 bases at V and 8 bases at J, with 15 bases in the middle. Germline V gives CDR1 SNHLY, CDR2 FYNNEI. The CDR3 runs 14 residues. The chain uses TRBV2 and TRBJ1-5; D may be TRBD1 (6 bases). The TCR was taken from a human donor in good health. Some clones in this sample may be carry-over from other donors' samples. Sequencing input: PBMCs. CDR3 residues: CASSGVTGREPQHF. In nucleotides, the CDR3 is TGTGCCAGCAGTGGGGTGACAGGCCGGGAGCCCCAGCATTTT.